This entry is about one T cell receptor (beta chain). Antigen unknown. This sample was taken from a study of CD8 T cells in ankylosing spondylitis. Study conclusions and caveats: Past studies reported some motif variants in reactive arthritis synovial fluid and blood. Disease-linked clones displayed a CD8+ phenotype and appeared relatively rarely in peripheral blood. According to the report, clones linked to the disease were significantly enriched in matched synovial fluid samples taken from ankylosing spondylitis patients.

Quantitative barcoded 5'-RACE was used to prepare TCR beta libraries. TCRdb reprocessed the 5' RACE reads with MiXCR, giving one entry per CDR3 protein. This sample yields about 310,000 distinct CDR3 sequences, of which around 21% are seen a single time; around 3.2% belongs to the top ten. V lost 2 bases and J lost 5; bases outside the gene matches: 7. This CDR3 is 15 amino acids long. Germline loops: CDR1 SGHTA, CDR2 FQGNSA. The rearrangement links TRBV7-2 to TRBJ2-5, with 8 positions matching TRBD2. This TCR came from a female donor with ankylosing spondylitis or in good health (not recorded which). The sample comprised blood, either unsorted or a sorted T cell fraction (not recorded which). CDR3 loop: CASSLNPQRGETQYF. The DNA for the CDR3 is TGTGCCAGCAGCTTAAACCCCCAGCGGGGGGAGACCCAGTACTTC.